This is a list of T cell receptor beta chains from one sample in a study of vaccination and CD4 T cells after COVID-19. In TCRdb, the PCR reads were re-called with MiXCR into one record per CDR3 protein. The sample has around 20,000 distinct CDR3 sequences, 44% seen once. No cognate antigen is known for these TCRs. Source: CD4+ T cells from blood, cultured in vitro, taken before SARS-CoV-2 vaccination. The source of these receptors is a human donor who had recovered from COVID-19. Each CDR3 is given with its conserved first and last residue. A D gene is named only where the DNA matches it firmly. Not all rows give a size; the values are once, few, many and, for expanded clones, a class.

few	TRBJ2-3	TRBV20-1	TRBD1	TGCAGTGCTGACAGGGGGCCGCCAGATACGCAGTATTTT	CSADRGPPDTQYF
.	TRBJ2-2	TRBV19	.	TGTGCCAGTAGTATTAGCAGGAACACCGGGGAGCTGTTTTTT	CASSISRNTGELFF
.	TRBJ1-1	TRBV7-9	.	TGTGCCAGCAGATTCGGGACGGGATCAAACACTGAAGCTTTCTTT	CASRFGTGSNTEAFF
few	TRBJ2-5	TRBV6-1	.	TGTGCCAGCAGAATGAGAGGGAAGGGCCTGTCCCAAGAGACCCAGTACTTC	CASRMRGKGLSQETQYF
.	TRBJ1-3	TRBV7-8	TRBD1	TGTGCCAGCAGCACACGACAGGGGGCTGGAAACACCATATATTTT	CASSTRQGAGNTIYF
.	TRBJ1-5	TRBV6-1	.	TGTGCCAGCCGACGAAGGGATAGCAATCAGCCCCAGCATTTT	CASRRRDSNQPQHF
.	TRBJ1-6	TRBV7-9	.	TGTGCCAGCAGCTTATTATCCTTGAATTCACCCCTCCACTTT	CASSLLSLNSPLHF
few	TRBJ1-2	TRBV14	.	TGTGCCAGCAGCCTGACTTCAGGGAGGGGCGGCTACACCTTC	CASSLTSGRGGYTF
once	TRBJ2-5	TRBV30	TRBD1	TGTGCCTGGACCTACGGGACAGTACAGACCCAGTACTTC	CAWTYGTVQTQYF
.	TRBJ2-7	TRBV7-2	.	TGTGCCAGCAGCGGGGGTTTCGAGCAGTACTTC	CASSGGFEQYF
.	TRBJ2-1	TRBV28	TRBD2	TGTGCCAGCAGACCAGGGACTAGCGGGGGAAGTGAGCAGTTCTTC	CASRPGTSGGSEQFF
.	TRBJ1-3	TRBV6-1	.	TGTGCCAGCAGTATAGGGGTCCCCCGATGGGGAAACACCATATATTTT	CASSIGVPRWGNTIYF
.	TRBJ2-5	TRBV20-1	TRBD2	TGCAGTGCGACTAGCGGGAGGGCCTTCGAGACCCAGTACTTC	CSATSGRAFETQYF
few	TRBJ1-1	TRBV28	.	TGTGCCAGCAGTTTAGGGAATAAGAACACTGAAGCTTTCTTT	CASSLGNKNTEAFF
.	TRBJ1-2	TRBV18	.	TGTGCCAGCTCACCGTTGGTGGCCCCCTATGGCTACACCTTC	CASSPLVAPYGYTF
.	TRBJ2-7	TRBV11-2	TRBD2	TGTGCCAGCAGCTTTTTGTCCGGCGGGAGGGTCCACGAGCAGTACTTC	CASSFLSGGRVHEQYF
.	TRBJ2-7	TRBV29-1	.	TGCAGCGTTGCCAGCGGTGCCTACGAGCAGTACTTC	CSVASGAYEQYF
.	TRBJ2-5	TRBV6-5	TRBD1	TGTGCCAGCAGTTACAAGGGACAGGGGGTGAGGGAGACCCAGTACTTC	CASSYKGQGVRETQYF
.	TRBJ1-2	TRBV7-6	TRBD1	TGTACCAGCAGCTTCCGACAGGGGGTACCCTATGGCTACACCTTC	CTSSFRQGVPYGYTF
.	TRBJ2-2	TRBV7-2	.	TGTGCCAGCAGCTTAGCGACCGGGAACTCTCCCGGGGAGCTGTTTTTT	CASSLATGNSPGELFF
.	TRBJ2-1	TRBV20-1	TRBD1	TGCAGTGCTAGGGGGGACAGGGCCCACAATGAGCAGTTCTTC	CSARGDRAHNEQFF
few	TRBJ2-3	TRBV7-9	.	TGTGCCAGCAGCCGAACCATACCAGTCACAGATACGCAGTATTTT	CASSRTIPVTDTQYF
.	TRBJ1-5	TRBV20-1	TRBD1	TGCAGTGCTAGGTCGGACAGGGAAAGGGGGCAGCCCCAGCATTTT	CSARSDRERGQPQHF
few	TRBJ1-1	TRBV7-9	TRBD1	TGTGCCAGCAGCCCCGCGACAGGGGGAAACACTGAAGCTTTCTTT	CASSPATGGNTEAFF
.	TRBJ2-7	TRBV18	.	TGTGCCAGCTCACGAGGGCAGACCTACGAGCAGTACTTC	CASSRGQTYEQYF
few	TRBJ2-5	TRBV15	.	TGTGCCACCAGCAGAGATCGTGATCTGACGGGGACCCAGTACTTC	CATSRDRDLTGTQYF
.	TRBJ2-7	TRBV6-1	.	TGTGCCAGCAAGTGGACAGCCTCCTACGAGCAGTACTTC	CASKWTASYEQYF
.	TRBJ1-1	TRBV19	.	TGTGCCAGTAGTGCCGGACGCATGAACACTGAAGCTTTCTTT	CASSAGRMNTEAFF
once	TRBJ1-1	TRBV6-5	.	TGTGCCAGCAGTTACTCTGTCAATGCGATAATGAACACTGAAGCTTTCTTT	CASSYSVNAIMNTEAFF
.	TRBJ1-2	TRBV6-2/TRBV6-3	.	TGTGCCAGCAGTTATCCTGGTGGCTACACCTTC	CASSYPGGYTF
few	TRBJ2-7	TRBV5-4	.	TGTGCCAGCAGCGAACGGAGAACAGGGAGCTACGAGCAGTACTTC	CASSERRTGSYEQYF
few	TRBJ2-7	TRBV20-1	TRBD1	TGCAGTGCTGAAACCGGGACAGGGCCCTACGAGCAGTACTTC	CSAETGTGPYEQYF
few	TRBJ1-2	TRBV19	.	TGTGCCAGTAGTTTACAGACATCTAACTATGGCTACACCTTC	CASSLQTSNYGYTF
few	TRBJ1-5	TRBV15	TRBD1	TGTGCCACCAGCAGCCCGGGACAGGGGATAAGTCAGCCCCAGCATTTT	CATSSPGQGISQPQHF
few	TRBJ1-1	TRBV6-2/TRBV6-3	.	TGTGCCAGCAGGGAATCGGGACACAGGAACACTGAAGCTTTCTTT	CASRESGHRNTEAFF
.	TRBJ2-7	TRBV2	.	TGTGCCAGCAGTACAGGGTACGAGCAGTACTTC	CASSTGYEQYF
few	TRBJ1-1	TRBV12-3/TRBV12-4	.	TGTGCCAGCAGTTTAGTGGGACCGCGACAAGCTTTCTTT	CASSLVGPRQAFF
.	TRBJ2-2	TRBV7-8	.	TGTGCCAGCAGCTTAGTACAGGGAGATACCGGGGAGCTGTTTTTT	CASSLVQGDTGELFF
.	TRBJ2-5	TRBV11-3	.	TGTGCCAGCAGCTCAGAGGCAGGGGAAGAGACCCAGTACTTC	CASSSEAGEETQYF
.	TRBJ2-2	TRBV7-2	TRBD2	TGTGCCAGCAGCCCGGCTCTGGCTAGCGGGTTTGGGGAGCTGTTTTTT	CASSPALASGFGELFF
.	TRBJ2-5	TRBV11-3	.	TGTGCCAGCAGCTTAAGAAGTAGGCGGACCAAAGAGACCCAGTACTTC	CASSLRSRRTKETQYF
.	TRBJ2-1	TRBV19	.	TGTGCCAGTAGTTTAGGGAACTACAATGAGCAGTTCTTC	CASSLGNYNEQFF
.	TRBJ2-1	TRBV5-1	.	TGCGCCAGCAGCTTGTCGCTAGCGCAATACAATGAGCAGTTCTTC	CASSLSLAQYNEQFF